The 9 T cell receptor beta chains below were found in one sample sequenced in a study of T cells in Graves' hyperthyroidism and ophthalmopathy. RNA transcripts served as the template for amplifying TCR beta CDR3 regions. HTBI primers were employed in a first-round RT-PCR of the TCR CDR3. A single record per CDR3 protein comes from TCRdb applying MiXCR to the multiplex PCR reads. The table shows 500,000 to 550,000 distinct CDR3 sequences, with under 25% occurring only once. Sequencing input: blood. Source of these receptors: a man between 18 and 29 years old with Graves' hyperthyroidism.

This clonotype appeared a few times. The chain combines TRBV6-5 with TRBJ2-5, with 10 bases matching TRBD2. The trim removed 2 bases at V and 3 bases at J, leaving 3 bases unmatched. The CDR3 is made up of 15 amino acids. The germline CDR1 and CDR2 sequences are MNHEY and SVGAGI. The CDR3 bases are TGTGCCAGCAGTTACCGTACTAGCGGGAAAGAGACCCAGTACTTC. It translates to CASSYRTSGKETQYF.

This clonotype was observed many times. The gene calls are TRBV11-2 and TRBJ2-2; D is ambiguous. The CDR3 totals 17 residues. CDR1 and CDR2 (germline): SGHAT, FQNNGV. Trimming left V 6 bases short and J 4 bases short, with 21 bases between. CDR3 amino acids: CASRSNPGRNRTGELFF. The CDR3 DNA is TGTGCCAGCAGGTCAAATCCAGGACGGAACCGCACCGGGGAGCTGTTTTTT.

Many counts were recorded for this clonotype. The gene calls are TRBV19 and TRBJ1-1, with a weak D call TRBD1 (5 bases). The CDR3 has 14 residues. Per the germline V gene, CDR1 is LNHDA and CDR2 is SQIVND (reference sequence). V was trimmed by 1 base and J by 2 bases, leaving 8 bases between them. The CDR3 loop is CASSIVGGNTEAFF. In nucleotides, the CDR3 is TGTGCCAGTAGTATAGTCGGGGGTAACACTGAAGCTTTCTTT. The complete variable domain, with remaining parts taken from reference TRBV19 and TRBJ1-1, reads DGGITQSPKYLFRKEGQNVTLSCEQNLNHDAMYWYRQDPGQGLRLIYYSQIVNDFQKGDIAEGYSVSREKKESFPLTVTSAQKNPTAFYLCASSIVGGNTEAFFGQGTRLTVV.

The rearrangement joins TRBV24-1 to TRBJ1-5, with 12 positions matching TRBD1. Germline V gives CDR1 KGHDR, CDR2 SFDVKD. The CDR3 contains 15 residues. The V gene end was trimmed by 4 bases and the J gene end by 10 bases; junction bases not matched to a gene: 7. CDR3 amino acids: CATSEGRDRGLPQHF. The CDR3 region has the DNA TGTGCCACCAGTGAGGGGAGGGACAGGGGGCTCCCCCAGCATTTT.

There are many counts of this clonotype. The chain is built from TRBV5-5 and TRBJ1-1; tentatively, D is TRBD1 (6 bases). V lost 1 base and J lost 6, with 13 bases in between. Germline loops: CDR1 SGHKS, CDR2 YYEKEE (reference sequence). This CDR3 is built from 14 residues. This CDR3 reads CASSLSTGLPEAFF. For the CDR3, the DNA is TGTGCCAGCAGCTTGTCGACAGGTTTACCTGAAGCTTTCTTT.

Points on this clonotype: This sequence may be a read error, since a much larger clone differs from it by one base. This sequence joins TRBV6-5 and TRBJ1-3; D is unclear. This CDR3 comprises 14 residues. Germline V CDR1 and CDR2: MNHEY, SVGAGI. This CDR3 is CASIDWSSGNTVYF. CDR3 sequence (DNA): TGTGCCAGCATTGACTGGAGCTCTGGAAACACCGTATATTTT.

This clonotype was picked up many times. This rearrangement joins TRBV7-2 to TRBJ2-7; 9 nucleotides line up with TRBD1. The V gene's germline CDR1 is SGHTA and CDR2 FQGNSA. Trimming cost V 5 bases and J 5 bases; bases outside gene matches: 7. The CDR3 covers 14 residues. The CDR3 region has the DNA TGTGCCAGCAGCGTCGGACAGGGGTTCGACGAGCAGTACTTC. Residues: CASSVGQGFDEQYF.

This clonotype came up a few times. In this CDR3 the conserved last residue, phenylalanine or tryptophan, is missing, so a read error is likely. CDR3 sequence reads: CASSLAGGNTGELFS. CDR3 bases: TGTGCCAGCAGCTTAGCGGGGGGCAATACCGGGGAGCTGTTTTCT. The chain employs TRBV7-6 and TRBJ2-2; D may match TRBD1 or TRBD2 (6 bases each). The V end was cut by 0 bases, the J end by 5 bases, with 10 bases between. There are 15 residues in the CDR3. CDR1 is SGHVS, CDR2 FNYEAQ, per germline.

This clonotype was seen repeatedly, ten times or more. The chain links TRBV24-1 to TRBJ1-1, with 10 bases identical to TRBD1. The CDR3 has 17 residues. From germline, CDR1 is KGHDR and CDR2 SFDVKD. With 3 bases clipped from V and 4 bases from J, the junction kept 10 bases outside the gene matches. The CDR3 bases are TGTGCCACCAGTGATGCCGGGACAGGGGATATGTTCACTGAAGCTTTCTTT. Translated: CATSDAGTGDMFTEAFF.